The 17 T cell receptor beta chains below come from one sample, sequenced in a study of T-cell memory formation after mild COVID-19. TCRdb re-called the 5' RACE reads through MiXCR, storing one row per CDR3 protein. Among approximately 290,000 distinct CDR3 sequences listed, around 8% were seen once. The specimen sequenced was PBMCs or a T cell subset sorted from them (not recorded which). Receptors were obtained from a man aged 18 to 29 who had mild COVID-19 (a few samples of this study predate the infection). Cell type and time point are not known.

This clonotype came up a few times. This CDR3 reads CASSQSGGYGSNTEAFF. Written as DNA, the CDR3 is TGTGCCAGCTCACAATCAGGGGGATATGGGTCGAACACTGAAGCTTTCTTT. The chain employs TRBV18 and TRBJ1-1; 7 bases fit TRBD1. Germline assignment: CDR1 KGHSH and CDR2 LQKENI. The CDR3 extends over 17 amino acids. With 4 bases clipped from V and 1 base from J, the junction kept 12 bases outside the gene matches. The full variable domain, completed using reference TRBV18 and TRBJ1-1, is NAGVMQNPRHLVRRRGQEARLRCSPMKGHSHVYWYRQLPEEGLKFMVYLQKENIIDESGMPKERFSAEFPKEGPSILRIQQVVRGDSAAYFCASSQSGGYGSNTEAFFGQGTRLTVV.

This clonotype was recorded a few times. This chain joins TRBV6-6 and TRBJ1-1; unclear D gene. This CDR3 contains 12 residues. V lost 7 bases, J lost 5 bases, and 11 bases lay in between. The germline V gene has CDR1 MNHNY and CDR2 SVGAGI (reference sequence). This CDR3 is CASTTWGTEAFF. The CDR3, as DNA: TGTGCCAGCACTACTTGGGGAACTGAAGCTTTCTTT.

This clonotype was seen a handful of times. This sequence joins TRBV2 and TRBJ1-6; D call uncertain. V gave up 1 base and J gave up 6 bases, with 13 bases separating them. Per the germline V gene, CDR1 is SNHLY and CDR2 is FYNNEI. The CDR3 extends over 16 amino acids. CDR3 DNA sequence: TGTGCCAGCAGTGAAGGACTCCCCAGGTCTAATTCACCCCTCCACTTT. It encodes CASSEGLPRSNSPLHF. Drawing the rest from reference TRBV2 and TRBJ1-6, the complete variable domain is EPEVTQTPSHQVTQMGQEVILRCVPISNHLYFYWYRQILGQKVEFLVSFYNNEISEKSEIFDDQFSVERPDGSNFTLKIRSTKLEDSAMYFCASSEGLPRSNSPLHFGNGTRLTVT.

This clonotype was seen a handful of times. The rearrangement links TRBV12-3 or TRBV12-4 to TRBJ2-4; D is possibly TRBD2 (6 bases). V lost 5 bases and J lost 0, with 8 bases in between. The CDR3 is 14 residues long. The CDR3 sequence: CASSGTQAKNIQYF. The CDR3 coding sequence is TGTGCCAGCAGTGGGACTCAAGCCAAAAACATTCAGTACTTC.

Only a few counts were recorded for this clonotype. V usage is TRBV5-1 and J usage is TRBJ1-1; 8 bases map to TRBD1. The CDR3 is made up of 15 amino acids. Germline assignment: CDR1 SGHRS and CDR2 YFSETQ. J was trimmed by 1 base and V by 2 bases; bases with no gene match: 4. The CDR3 here is CASSFSRGRNTEAFF. DNA for the CDR3: TGCGCCAGCAGCTTCAGCAGGGGGCGGAACACTGAAGCTTTCTTT.

This clonotype appeared a few times. The chain recombines TRBV7-2 with TRBJ2-5; no reliable D call. CDR1 and CDR2 (germline): SGHTA, FQGNSA. Trimming took off 1 base at V and 2 bases at J, with 5 bases between the two ends. The CDR3 sequence is 13 residues long. The chain's CDR3 is CASSLVRQETQYF. The CDR3 bases are TGTGCCAGCAGCTTAGTTAGACAAGAGACCCAGTACTTC.

This clonotype has more than one count but fewer than ten. The gene calls are TRBV6-2 or TRBV6-3 and TRBJ2-5; the D is unclear. Germline CDR1 reads MNHEY; CDR2 reads SVGEGT. This CDR3 is 13 amino acids long. Trimming removed 7 bases at V and 2 bases at J, with 11 bases between. For the CDR3, the DNA is TGTGCCAGCACCCTGACGGAACAAGAGACCCAGTACTTC. Translated: CASTLTEQETQYF.

This clonotype has at least ten counts. The chain recombines TRBV12-3 or TRBV12-4 with TRBJ1-6; no clear D. Trimming removed 3 bases from V and 6 bases from J, with 12 bases in between. The CDR3 totals 15 residues. The CDR3 sequence: CASSFPDGFNSPLHF. In DNA form, the CDR3 reads TGTGCCAGCAGTTTCCCCGACGGGTTTAATTCACCCCTCCACTTT.

The V call is TRBV7-6, the J call TRBJ2-2, with D unclear. Trimming took off 2 bases at V and 0 bases at J, with 4 bases between the two ends. The CDR3 sequence is 14 residues long. Germline CDR1 and CDR2: SGHVS and FNYEAQ. Here the CDR3 DNA reads TGTGCCAGCAGCTTAATCACGAACACCGGGGAGCTGTTTTTT. The encoded protein is CASSLITNTGELFF.

Many counts were recorded for this clonotype. V gene TRBV20-1 combines with J gene TRBJ1-5, with TRBD1 matching 10 bases. Germline V CDR1 and CDR2: DFQATT, SNEGSKA (reference sequence). The CDR3 is made up of 15 amino acids. Losses at the gene ends were 5 bases for V and 6 bases for J; bases not matched to a gene: 10. The CDR3 spells CSASPGQGYVQPQHF. In DNA, the CDR3 is TGCAGTGCTTCACCGGGACAGGGGTACGTTCAGCCCCAGCATTTT.

There are a few counts of this clonotype. This rearrangement joins TRBV6-6 to TRBJ1-2, with 7 bases lining up with TRBD1. Germline CDR1 MNHNY, CDR2 SVGAGI (reference sequence). The CDR3 has 15 amino acids. Trimming at V came to 0 bases and at J to 8 bases, leaving 9 bases not matched to a gene. The CDR3 is CASSYSEGALGGYTF. The CDR3 nucleotides are TGTGCCAGCAGTTACTCGGAGGGGGCTCTAGGGGGCTACACCTTC.

This chain connects TRBV5-1 to TRBJ2-3; D tentatively reads TRBD1 or TRBD2 (6 bases each). CDR1 and CDR2 (germline): SGHRS, YFSETQ. V gave up 1 base and J gave up 4 bases, with 10 bases separating them. This CDR3 spans 14 amino acids. The CDR3 nucleotides read TGCGCCAGCAGCTTGAACGGGGGCGCAGATACGCAGTATTTT. Translated: CASSLNGGADTQYF.

The rearrangement links TRBV13 to TRBJ2-5, with TRBD2 matching over 7 bases. V trimming: 4 bases; J trimming: 6 bases; junction bases outside the gene matches: 11. The CDR3 consists of 15 residues. The germline CDR1 and CDR2 sequences are PRHDT and FYEKMQ (reference sequence). Here the CDR3 reads CASSSSVGSGQTQYF. The CDR3 region has the DNA TGTGCCAGCAGCTCCTCTGTGGGTAGCGGGCAGACCCAGTACTTC.

V usage is TRBV7-2 and J usage is TRBJ2-7; 8 bases are a match to TRBD1. This CDR3 has 11 amino acids. Germline V gene lookup returns CDR1 SGHTA and CDR2 FQGNSA. Germline trimming cut 5 bases from V and 10 bases from J; bases unmatched to any gene: 4. For the CDR3, the DNA is TGTGCCAGCAGCACAGGACAGGGCCAGTACTTC. Translating it yields CASSTGQGQYF.

This chain joins TRBV5-1 and TRBJ2-3, with TRBD2 matching 9 bases. J lost 4 bases, V lost 3 bases, and 12 bases had no gene match. This CDR3 spans 17 amino acids. Germline loops: CDR1 SGHRS, CDR2 YFSETQ. The chain's CDR3 is CASSYHQRGVGSDTQYF. The CDR3, as DNA: TGCGCCAGCAGCTACCATCAGCGGGGGGTCGGCTCAGATACGCAGTATTTT.

This clonotype has a handful of counts. The chain couples TRBV20-1 to TRBJ1-2; D is ambiguous. The germline V gene has CDR1 DFQATT and CDR2 SNEGSKA (reference sequence). V was cut by 4 bases and J by 8 bases, with 8 bases left in between. The CDR3 is made up of 10 amino acids. The chain's CDR3 is CSAMDGGYTF. The DNA of the CDR3 is TGCAGTGCTATGGACGGAGGCTACACCTTC.

In this sample, this clonotype turned up a few times. CDR3 coding DNA: TGCGCCAGCAGCGCGGGACAGGGAGTGTCCAAAAACATTCAGTACTTC. Encoded protein: CASSAGQGVSKNIQYF. The chain is built from TRBV5-1 and TRBJ2-4; TRBD1 aligns across 9 bases. Germline V gene sequence: CDR1 SGHRS, CDR2 YFSETQ. The V gene end was trimmed by 4 bases and the J gene end by 2 bases; junction bases not matched to a gene: 7. CDR3 length: 16 residues.